Shown below are 32 T cell receptor beta chains from a single sample sequenced in a study of T cell responses to AZD1222 COVID-19 vaccine. Measured with immunoSEQ multiplex PCR; TCRdb has only the in-frame clones, and not every one. This sample has 80,000 or so clones, with 70% to 85% found just once. The sample here was peripheral blood, taken on day 0 of AZD1222 vaccination. The receptors stem from an adult in good health.

Remarks on this clone: One end of the junction varies from germline; a read error may be responsible. The chain is built from TRBV5-1 and TRBJ2-3; no reliable D call. The germline V gene encodes CDR1 SGHRS and CDR2 YFSETQ. This CDR3 is 16 amino acids long. The CDR3: CASSSTSGPGADTQYF. As DNA, the CDR3 is TGCGCCAGCAGCTCCACCTCGGGTCCCGGCGCAGATACGCAATATTTT.

The chain has TRBV18 and TRBJ2-6; no definite D call. The CDR3 is 17 residues long. Trimming stripped 3 bases from V and 0 bases from J, with 12 bases between. CDR1 KGHSH and CDR2 LQKENI come from the germline V gene. CDR3 sequence reads: CASSPGRFGSGANVLTF. The CDR3 coding sequence is TGTGCCAGCTCACCGGGCAGGTTCGGCTCTGGGGCCAACGTCCTGACTTTC.

The chain has TRBV19 and TRBJ2-1, with D tentatively TRBD1 (7 bases). CDR1 and CDR2 from the germline V gene are LNHDA and SQIVND (reference sequence). With 1 base removed from V and 4 bases from J, the gap between germline ends came to 14 bases. The CDR3 has 16 amino acids. CDR3 protein: CASSIAGGPKYNEQFF. The CDR3 DNA is TGTGCCAGTAGTATAGCAGGGGGGCCCAAATACAATGAGCAGTTCTTC.

V gene TRBV19 combines with J gene TRBJ1-1; 9 positions match TRBD1. Germline V lookup: CDR1 LNHDA, CDR2 SQIVND (reference sequence). V dropped 5 bases and J dropped 7; count of bases not matched to a gene: 5. The CDR3 contains 13 residues. CDR3 in DNA: TGTGCCAGTAGTGGGGGACAGGGAAATGAAGCTTTCTTT. Its translation is CASSGGQGNEAFF.

This clone was found once. The gene calls are TRBV7-9 and TRBJ2-2; 10 bases align to TRBD1. This CDR3 is 16 amino acids long. CDR1 is SEHNR and CDR2 is FQNEAQ in the germline V gene (reference sequence). The ends lost 4 bases at V and 6 bases at J; junction bases unmatched: 8. CDR3 coding DNA: TGTGCCAGCAGCTCGATTCGACAGGGGGCGGCCGGGGAGCTGTTTTTT. Its protein is CASSSIRQGAAGELFF. The full variable domain, completed using reference TRBV7-9 and TRBJ2-2, is DTGVSQNPRHKITKRGQNVTFRCDPISEHNRLYWYRQTLGQGPEFLTYFQNEAQLEKSRLLSDRFSAERPKGSFSTLEIQRTEQGDSAMYLCASSSIRQGAAGELFFGEGSRLTVL.

The V and J genes are TRBV7-9 and TRBJ1-1, with a possible D match to TRBD1 (5 bases). The CDR3 loop spans 11 amino acids. Germline CDR1 is SEHNR and CDR2 is FQNEAQ (reference sequence). Trimming pared 5 bases from V and 6 bases from J, leaving 7 bases between. CDR3 coding DNA: TGTGCCAGCAGCACGGGACCTGAAGCTTTCTTT. Its translation: CASSTGPEAFF.

This clone was recorded once. The V and J genes are TRBV5-1 and TRBJ1-1; 8 positions match TRBD1. V shed 5 bases and J 1 base; nucleotides not matched to a gene: 4. The CDR3 is 14 residues long. Germline V gene data show CDR1 as SGHRS and CDR2 as YFSETQ. CDR3 nucleotides: TGCGCCAGCAGTGGACAGGGAGGGAACACTGAAGCTTTCTTT. Translated: CASSGQGGNTEAFF.

This chain links TRBV2 with TRBJ1-6; D may be TRBD1 (5 bases). Germline CDR1 reads SNHLY; CDR2 reads FYNNEI. The CDR3 has 18 amino acids. Trimming took 0 bases from V and 5 from J, leaving 17 bases between them. CDR3 in amino acids: CASSEALGGVRDNSPLHF. The CDR3 DNA reads TGTGCCAGCAGTGAAGCGCTTGGGGGTGTTAGGGATAATTCACCCCTCCACTTT. The variable domain in full, with the rest retrieved from reference TRBV2 and TRBJ1-6, is EPEVTQTPSHQVTQMGQEVILRCVPISNHLYFYWYRQILGQKVEFLVSFYNNEISEKSEIFDDQFSVERPDGSNFTLKIRSTKLEDSAMYFCASSEALGGVRDNSPLHFGNGTRLTVT.

The gene calls are TRBV4-1 and TRBJ1-2; TRBD1 might be the D (5 bases). Germline CDR1 is MGHRA and CDR2 is YSYEKL. The CDR3 has 15 residues. Trimming took 1 base from V and 4 from J, leaving 13 bases between them. The CDR3 loop is CASSQGWAGLYGYTF. As DNA, the CDR3 is TGCGCCAGCAGCCAAGGGTGGGCAGGGCTCTATGGCTACACCTTC.

The chain carries TRBV19 and TRBJ1-1; D unresolved. CDR1 and CDR2 from the germline V gene are LNHDA and SQIVND (reference sequence). The germline V and J ends were trimmed by 7 bases and 1 base, with 10 bases remaining between them. The CDR3 spans 13 residues. The CDR3 is CASISPWNTEAFF. CDR3 DNA sequence: TGTGCCAGTATCTCCCCCTGGAACACTGAAGCTTTCTTT.

The V gene is TRBV4-2, the J gene TRBJ2-7, with TRBD1 matching over 10 bases. With 3 bases clipped from V and 0 bases from J, the junction kept 8 bases outside the gene matches. Germline V gene sequence: CDR1 LGHNA, CDR2 YNFKEQ. The CDR3 has 17 residues. CDR3 amino acids: CASSQDRQGAGSYEQYF. The CDR3 DNA sequence: TGTGCCAGCAGCCAGGACCGACAGGGGGCAGGCTCCTACGAGCAGTACTTC.

The V and J genes are TRBV11-1 and TRBJ1-1, with D uncertain. Between the trimmed V and J ends, which lost 0 bases and 2 bases, there was a span of 7 bases. The CDR3 is 14 residues long. Germline lookup yields CDR1 SGHAT and CDR2 FQDESV (reference sequence). CDR3 residues: CASSLAPPNTEAFF. For the CDR3, the DNA is TGTGCCAGCAGCTTAGCTCCCCCCAACACTGAAGCTTTCTTT.

This clone appeared a single time. The chain carries TRBV18 and TRBJ1-2; tentative D call: TRBD1 (5 bases). CDR3 size: 16 residues. Germline V gives CDR1 KGHSH, CDR2 LQKENI. V was shortened by 3 bases and J by 10 bases, with 24 bases between the two germline ends. CDR3 coding DNA: TGTGCCAGCTCACCCTCGCTAGGAGGGGCCTCAATGGACTACACCTTC. Translating gives CASSPSLGGASMDYTF. The full variable domain, with the rest looked up from reference TRBV18 and TRBJ1-2, is NAGVMQNPRHLVRRRGQEARLRCSPMKGHSHVYWYRQLPEEGLKFMVYLQKENIIDESGMPKERFSAEFPKEGPSILRIQQVVRGDSAAYFCASSPSLGGASMDYTFGSGTRLTVV.

The chain's CDR3 is CASSDRTPTDTQYF. The CDR3 bases are TGTGCCAGCAGCGACAGGACCCCCACAGATACGCAGTATTTT. The chain couples TRBV6-2 or TRBV6-3 to TRBJ2-3, with D tentatively TRBD1 (6 bases). The germline V gene has CDR1 MNHEY and CDR2 SVGEGT. The CDR3 covers 14 residues. Trimming stripped 6 bases from V and 2 bases from J, with 12 bases between.

The chain recombines TRBV5-8 with TRBJ1-1; D not certain. V dropped 5 bases and J dropped 3 bases, with 17 bases sitting between them. This CDR3 region has 15 residues. Germline V gene data show CDR1 as SGHTS and CDR2 as YDEGEE. The CDR3 sequence is CASRPFRDEDTEAFF. In DNA, the CDR3 is TGTGCCAGCAGACCATTTCGGGATGAGGACACTGAAGCTTTCTTT. Complete variable domain (other parts from reference TRBV5-8 and TRBJ1-1): EAGVTQSPTHLIKTRGQQATLRCSPISGHTSVYWYQQALGLGLQFLLWYDEGEERNRGNFPPRFSGRQFPNYSSELNVNALELEDSALYLCASRPFRDEDTEAFFGQGTRLTVV.

CDR3 DNA: TGCGCCAGCAGCCAAGTAGGCGGGGGGAGCTCCACAGATACGCAGTATTTT. Translation gives CASSQVGGGSSTDTQYF. The J gene is TRBJ2-3, the V gene TRBV4-1; 8 positions agree with TRBD2. CDR3 length equals 17 residues. Germline V gene data show CDR1 as MGHRA and CDR2 as YSYEKL. Losses at the gene ends were 1 base for V and 2 bases for J; bases not matched to a gene: 8.

The chain employs TRBV7-2 and TRBJ2-3; possibly TRBD2 for D (7 bases). Germline CDR1 is SGHTA and CDR2 is FQGNSA. CDR3 size: 16 residues. The ends were cut back, 11 bases at V and 2 bases at J, with 23 bases in the middle. The CDR3 coding sequence is TGTGCCGTCGGGCGGCTGGGCGGGGGCTACACAGATACGCAGTATTTT. It yields the protein CAVGRLGGGYTDTQYF.

This clone was picked up a small number of times. This sequence joins TRBV27 and TRBJ1-1; TRBD1 agrees at 10 bases. This CDR3 contains 15 residues. Germline V lookup: CDR1 MNHEY, CDR2 SMNVEV (reference sequence). Trimming cost V 2 bases and J 6 bases; bases outside gene matches: 6. CDR3 loop: CASSLIPGTGAEAFF. The CDR3 DNA reads TGTGCCAGCAGTTTAATCCCGGGGACAGGGGCTGAAGCTTTCTTT.

This chain links TRBV6-1 with TRBJ1-2; D is unclear. Trimming stripped 2 bases from V and 4 bases from J, with 14 bases between. CDR3 length: 15 amino acids. Germline lookup yields CDR1 MNHNS and CDR2 SASEGT. The chain's CDR3 is CASSENPGAGYGYTF. The CDR3 nucleotides read TGTGCCAGCAGTGAAAACCCCGGAGCTGGCTATGGCTACACCTTC.

The chain uses TRBV4-3 and TRBJ1-2, with 9 positions matching TRBD1. CDR3 size: 15 residues. The J segment lost 8 bases and the V segment lost 0 bases, leaving 7 bases of the junction unmatched. CDR1 and CDR2 (germline): LGHNA, YSLEER. In DNA form, the CDR3 reads TGCGCCAGCAGCCAAGACGGGGGGACAGGGCAGGGCTACACCTTC. It specifies CASSQDGGTGQGYTF.

V usage is TRBV5-1 and J usage is TRBJ2-7, with D tentatively TRBD1 (5 bases). Germline loops: CDR1 SGHRS, CDR2 YFSETQ. This CDR3 is 13 amino acids long. Trimming removed 4 bases from V and 4 bases from J, with 12 bases in between. The chain's CDR3 is CASSDDSLYEQYF. CDR3 nucleotides: TGCGCCAGCAGCGACGACAGTCTATACGAGCAGTACTTC.

The chain recombines TRBV7-2 with TRBJ1-2; possibly TRBD1 for D (6 bases). V was shortened by 5 bases and J by 1 base, with 14 bases between the two germline ends. CDR3 length: 15 amino acids. Germline-derived CDR1 and CDR2 are SGHTA and FQGNSA. The CDR3 DNA sequence: TGTGCCAGCAGCAGAGCGCAGGGGATTAACTATGGCTACACCTTC. Amino acids: CASSRAQGINYGYTF.

The CDR3 loop is CASSQRWGSTGGGEKLFF. CDR3 sequence (DNA): TGTGCCAGCAGTCAGCGATGGGGTTCGACAGGGGGTGGCGAAAAACTGTTTTTT. The V call is TRBV27, the J call TRBJ1-4, with 9 bases fitting TRBD1. Trimming cost V 5 bases and J 8 bases; bases outside gene matches: 18. Germline lookup yields CDR1 MNHEY and CDR2 SMNVEV (reference sequence). CDR3 length: 18 amino acids.

The chain links TRBV6-5 to TRBJ1-4; D is perhaps TRBD1 (6 bases). Between the trimmed V and J ends, which lost 6 bases and 1 base, there was a span of 9 bases. The CDR3 totals 14 residues. CDR1 and CDR2 (germline): MNHEY, SVGAGI. The CDR3 protein is CASSSRGTNEKLFF. The CDR3 DNA follows: TGTGCCAGCAGCTCCAGGGGAACTAATGAAAAACTGTTTTTT.

The rearrangement links TRBV10-3 to TRBJ1-1; D not certain. V was trimmed by 2 bases and J by 10 bases, leaving 14 bases between them. The V gene's germline CDR1 is ENHRY and CDR2 SYGVKD. The CDR3 has 13 amino acids. CDR3 bases: TGTGCCATCAGTGAGGGGAACGCCCCGGGAGCTTTCTTT. Amino acid sequence: CAISEGNAPGAFF.

V is TRBV5-4 and J is TRBJ1-2, with D possibly matching TRBD1 (6 bases). This CDR3 is 13 amino acids long. V gave up 2 bases and J gave up 5 bases, with 10 bases separating them. The germline V gene has CDR1 SGHNT and CDR2 YYREEE (reference sequence). In nucleotides, the CDR3 is TGTGCCAGCAGCTTACAGGGAGGGTATGGCTACACCTTC. This gives the protein CASSLQGGYGYTF.

CDR3 amino acids: CASSSQRTGFGYTF. The CDR3 region has the DNA TGTGCCAGTAGTTCTCAAAGGACAGGGTTCGGCTACACCTTC. This chain uses TRBV19 with TRBJ1-2, with 8 bases identical to TRBD1. Germline values: CDR1 LNHDA, CDR2 SQIVND (reference sequence). This CDR3 region has 14 residues. V dropped 5 bases and J dropped 8; count of bases not matched to a gene: 10.

The chain employs TRBV7-2 and TRBJ1-5; D ambiguous. This CDR3 is 17 amino acids long. CDR1 is SGHTA and CDR2 is FQGNSA in the germline V gene. Between the trimmed V and J ends, which lost 1 base and 0 bases, there was a span of 13 bases. The CDR3: CASSLGVRRTSNQPQHF. The DNA for the CDR3 is TGTGCCAGCAGCTTAGGTGTCCGGCGGACTAGCAATCAGCCCCAGCATTTT. Filled out from reference TRBV7-2 and TRBJ1-5, the complete variable domain reads GAGVSQSPSNKVTEKGKDVELRCDPISGHTALYWYRQSLGQGLEFLIYFQGNSAPDKSGLPSDRFSAERTGGSVSTLTIQRTQQEDSAVYLCASSLGVRRTSNQPQHFGDGTRLSIL.

The chain recombines TRBV3-1 (or the pseudogene TRBV3-2) with TRBJ2-1; 7 nucleotides agree with TRBD2. CDR1 and CDR2 (germline): LGHDT, YNNKEL (reference sequence). V shed 7 bases, J shed 9 bases, and the junction held 6 bases outside the gene matches. The CDR3 length is 12 residues. The CDR3 DNA follows: TGTGCCAGCACCCATCCGGGGGGTGAGCAGTTCTTC. Translation: CASTHPGGEQFF.

J is TRBJ1-2 and V is TRBV9; 9 bases map to TRBD1. The CDR3 has 15 residues. Per the germline V gene, CDR1 is SGDLS and CDR2 is YYNGEE. The trim removed 0 bases at V and 4 bases at J, leaving 4 bases unmatched. CDR3 loop: CASSVEGTGIYGYTF. Here the CDR3 DNA reads TGTGCCAGCAGCGTAGAGGGGACAGGGATCTATGGCTACACCTTC.

The rearrangement uses TRBV5-1 and TRBJ2-3; 7 bases line up with TRBD2. This CDR3 region has 14 residues. V dropped 9 bases and J dropped 5; count of bases not matched to a gene: 12. Germline V gives CDR1 SGHRS, CDR2 YFSETQ. In DNA form, the CDR3 reads TGCGCCACTAAGAGGGGCGCGGGGGAAGATACGCAGTATTTT. Translation: CATKRGAGEDTQYF.

The chain carries TRBV5-1 and TRBJ2-1; 9 bases match TRBD2. Germline-derived CDR1 and CDR2 are SGHRS and YFSETQ. The CDR3 spans 15 residues. Unmatched junction bases numbered 6, after V lost 3 bases and J lost 5 bases. The DNA of the CDR3 is TGCGCCAGCAGCTGGGGTAGCGGGAGCCACAATGAGCAGTTCTTC. It translates to CASSWGSGSHNEQFF.